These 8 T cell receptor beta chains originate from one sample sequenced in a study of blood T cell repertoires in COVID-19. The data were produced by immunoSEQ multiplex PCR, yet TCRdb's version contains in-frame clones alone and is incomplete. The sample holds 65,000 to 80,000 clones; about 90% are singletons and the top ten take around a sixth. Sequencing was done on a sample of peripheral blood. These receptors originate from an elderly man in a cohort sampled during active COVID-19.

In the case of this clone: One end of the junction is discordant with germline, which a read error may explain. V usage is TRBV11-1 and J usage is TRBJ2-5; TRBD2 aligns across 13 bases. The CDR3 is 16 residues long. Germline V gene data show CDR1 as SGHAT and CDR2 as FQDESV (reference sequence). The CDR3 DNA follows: TGTGCCAGCAGCTGGGGGACTAGCGGGATCCAACAGACCCAGTACTTC. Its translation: CASSWGTSGIQQTQYF.

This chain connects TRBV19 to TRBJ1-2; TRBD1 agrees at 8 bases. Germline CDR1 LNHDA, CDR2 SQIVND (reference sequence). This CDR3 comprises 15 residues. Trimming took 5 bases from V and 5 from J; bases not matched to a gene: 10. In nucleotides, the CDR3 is TGTGCCAGTAGTCCCCGGAGGGACAGGTATTATGGCTACACCTTC. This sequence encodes CASSPRRDRYYGYTF.

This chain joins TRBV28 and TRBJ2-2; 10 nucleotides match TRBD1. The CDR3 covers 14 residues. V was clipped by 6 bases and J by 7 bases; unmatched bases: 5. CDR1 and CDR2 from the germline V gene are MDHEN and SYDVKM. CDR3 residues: CASRRQGANGELFF. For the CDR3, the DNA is TGTGCCAGCAGACGACAGGGGGCAAACGGGGAGCTGTTTTTT.

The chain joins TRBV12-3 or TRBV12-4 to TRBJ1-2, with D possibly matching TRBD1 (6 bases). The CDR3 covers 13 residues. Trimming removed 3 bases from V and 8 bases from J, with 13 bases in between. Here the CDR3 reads CASSLSGEVGYTF. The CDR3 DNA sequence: TGTGCCAGCAGTTTGTCAGGGGAAGTGGGCTACACCTTC.

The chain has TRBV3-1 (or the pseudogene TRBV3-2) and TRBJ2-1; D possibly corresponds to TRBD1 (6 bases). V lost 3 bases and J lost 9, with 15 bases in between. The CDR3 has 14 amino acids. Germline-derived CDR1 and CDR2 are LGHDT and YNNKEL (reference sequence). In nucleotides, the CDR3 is TGTGCCAGCAGCCAGGGAACAGGGTATCGTGAGCAGTTCTTC. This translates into CASSQGTGYREQFF.

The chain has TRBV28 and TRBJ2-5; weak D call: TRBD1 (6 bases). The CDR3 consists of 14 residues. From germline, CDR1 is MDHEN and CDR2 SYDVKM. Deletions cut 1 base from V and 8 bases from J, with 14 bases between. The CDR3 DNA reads TGTGCCAGCAGTTTATTATCGACAGGATATACCCAGTACTTC. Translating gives CASSLLSTGYTQYF.

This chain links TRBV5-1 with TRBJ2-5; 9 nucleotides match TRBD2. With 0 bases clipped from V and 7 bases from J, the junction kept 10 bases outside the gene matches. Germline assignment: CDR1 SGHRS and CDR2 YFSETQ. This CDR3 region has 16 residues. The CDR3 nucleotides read TGCGCCAGCAGCTTGGAGGGTAGCGGGGGTCTGGGGACCCAGTACTTC. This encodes CASSLEGSGGLGTQYF. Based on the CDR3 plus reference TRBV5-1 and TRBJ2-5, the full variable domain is KAGVTQTPRYLIKTRGQQVTLSCSPISGHRSVSWYQQTPGQGLQFLFEYFSETQRNKGNFPGRFSGRQFSNSRSEMNVSTLELGDSALYLCASSLEGSGGLGTQYFGPGTRLLVL.

The CDR3 DNA is TGTGCCAGCAGTGAAGGCAGATCCTACGAGCAGTACGTC. Protein product: CASSEGRSYEQYV. The J gene is TRBJ2-7, the V gene TRBV6-1; the D is unclear. V was pared by 1 base and J by 1 base, with 5 bases between. This CDR3 is 13 amino acids long. Germline assignment: CDR1 MNHNS and CDR2 SASEGT.